Sequencing of this T cell receptor (beta chain) was carried out in a study of blood T cells in healthy people across ages. About the research overall: Through template switching, about one barcoded beta molecule was captured per two T cells, as measured in model experiments.

Overall study results and limits: Unsorted PBMCs prevented conclusive naive versus antigen-experienced comparison.

Germline V gives CDR1 SGHRS, CDR2 YFSETQ. The CDR3 length is 16 residues. With respect to this clonotype: The antigen is unknown. Mismatch with germline at one junction end may stem from a read error.

The sample, 9 to 10 milliliters of peripheral blood, was drawn from each donor. Primers used in a second PCR of about 7 to 12 cycles were a sample-barcoded 5' primer and a J-beta primer mix. Each CDR3 protein is one row after TCRdb ran MiXCR on the 5' RACE reads. The data contain more than 1 million distinct CDR3 sequences, less than 50% of them singletons. The chain combines TRBV5-1 with TRBJ2-1; 14 positions agree with TRBD2. Sequencing was performed on blood. The receptor was isolated from a woman aged 55-70 years in good health. Written as DNA, the CDR3 is TGTACCAGCAGCGTGGGGACTAGCGGGGGCTACAATGAGCAGTTCTTC. It translates to CTSSVGTSGGYNEQFF.